These 9 T cell receptor beta chains came from one sample sequenced in a study of brain metastases from non-small cell lung cancer. Method: immunoSEQ multiplex PCR; TCRdb's copy keeps in-frame clones and lacks some. The table shows 400 to 450 clones, with 70% to 90% occurring only once. The sequencing sample was made of tissue from a brain metastasis. These receptors all stem from a donor over 35 with non-small cell lung cancer.

This chain links TRBV6-5 with TRBJ1-5, with 7 bases identical to TRBD1. The V and J ends lost 5 bases and 1 base, in that order; junction bases with no gene match: 2. There are 14 residues in the CDR3. The germline V gene has CDR1 MNHEY and CDR2 SVGAGI. The CDR3 here is CASSRGQSNQPQHF. For the CDR3, the DNA is TGTGCCAGCAGTCGGGGACAGAGCAATCAGCCCCAGCATTTT.

The V and J genes are TRBV29-1 and TRBJ1-1; D uncertain. V was shortened by 6 bases and J by 1 base, with 6 bases between the two germline ends. Germline loops: CDR1 SQVTM, CDR2 ANQGSEA. CDR3 size: 11 residues. This CDR3 reads CSVARNTEAFF. In DNA, the CDR3 is TGCAGCGTAGCCCGGAACACTGAAGCTTTCTTT.

This chain connects TRBV24-1 to TRBJ1-2; a possible D gene is TRBD1 (5 bases). The V end lost 1 base, the J end lost 1 base, and 6 bases lay between the germline ends. CDR1 KGHDR and CDR2 SFDVKD come from the germline V gene. The CDR3 covers 14 residues. CDR3: CATSDLGVNYGYTF. In DNA, the CDR3 is TGTGCCACCAGTGATTTAGGGGTTAACTATGGCTACACCTTC.

Of note for this clone: Germline and junction disagree at one end, which may indicate a read error. At the DNA level, this CDR3 is encoded by other sequences in the same sample as well. J is TRBJ2-1 and V is TRBV9; D may be TRBD2 (6 bases). Germline CDR1 is SGDLS and CDR2 is YYNGEE. This CDR3 region has 15 residues. Here the CDR3 reads CASSASGALASEQFF. DNA of the CDR3: TGTGCCAGCAGCGCCTCCGGGGCACTAGCCTCTGAGCAATTCTTC.

V gene TRBV28 combines with J gene TRBJ2-5; the match to TRBD1 covers 11 bases. V lost 6 bases to trimming and J lost 7 bases; unmatched junction nucleotides: 16. Germline-derived CDR1 and CDR2 are MDHEN and SYDVKM. This CDR3 contains 17 residues. This chain's CDR3 is CASSTYQDRGPSRTQYF. Written as DNA, the CDR3 is TGTGCCAGCAGCACCTATCAGGACAGGGGGCCCTCCAGGACCCAGTACTTC.

The rearrangement joins TRBV19 to TRBJ2-7, with D possibly TRBD2 on 5 matching bases. Germline assignment: CDR1 LNHDA and CDR2 SQIVND (reference sequence). V shed 3 bases and J shed 0 bases, with 12 bases lying between them. This CDR3 is built from 15 residues. The CDR3 DNA is TGTGCCAGTAGTATTTTTTTCGGGATCTCCTACGAGCAGTACTTC. Translation: CASSIFFGISYEQYF.

Here the CDR3 DNA reads TGTGCCAGCCGGGGTCCGACAAAACTTCATAATTCACCCCTCCACTTT. Amino acids: CASRGPTKLHNSPLHF. The chain recombines TRBV28 with TRBJ1-6; D remains ambiguous. V lost 8 bases and J lost 5, with 19 bases in between. This CDR3 spans 16 amino acids. Germline CDR1 is MDHEN and CDR2 is SYDVKM.

The rearrangement uses TRBV21-1 and TRBJ2-3; TRBD2 is the table's D call and was not checked against the DNA. TRBV21-1 corresponds to a pseudogene. The CDR3 contains 17 residues. CDR3 bases: TGTGCCAGCAGCAATGTAGGGACTCCCCCTAGCACAGATACGCAGTATTTT. Translating gives CASSNVGTPPSTDTQYF.

This clone appeared a few times. This chain uses TRBV6-1 with TRBJ1-1, with D hard to call. The germline V gene has CDR1 MNHNS and CDR2 SASEGT. V lost 3 bases and J 0 bases, leaving 8 bases between the germline ends. This CDR3 region has 14 residues. Here the CDR3 reads CASSDPGMNTEAFF. DNA for the CDR3: TGTGCCAGCAGTGATCCGGGGATGAACACTGAAGCTTTCTTT.